This T cell receptor (beta chain) was sequenced during a study of T cells in Graves' hyperthyroidism and ophthalmopathy (dated by TCRdb to the late 2010s). Background for the entire study: Peripheral blood was collected at initial diagnosis, before any treatment. TCR V-J signatures able to tell the groups apart were searched for in a discovery cohort of some 97 patients, of whom 43 had Graves' ophthalmopathy and roughly 58 had stable Graves' hyperthyroidism. After blood sampling, hyperthyroidism patients were treated with methimazole at a starting dose of 30 mg daily, and ophthalmopathy patients were treated with high-dose intravenous methylprednisolone. In addition, the study compared T-cell repertoires in thyroid tissue and in blood from six Graves' hyperthyroidism patients. For training and testing, the 100 or so patients in the discovery cohort were randomly divided in a 7:3 ratio. TCR Vbeta CDR3 sequencing of around 130 peripheral blood samples (43 ophthalmopathy, 75 hyperthyroidism and roughly 17 progressor patients) is reported in the paper. Prospective prediction of ophthalmopathy was tested in an independent validation cohort of some 20 hyperthyroidism patients and 15 to 17 patients who later progressed to ophthalmopathy. Points the paper makes about the study in general: A model built on a 13 V-J signature distinguished ophthalmopathy from stable hyperthyroidism, reaching around 88% sensitivity and 81.08% specificity in cross-validation and 80%/75% in testing. Sample size was not statistically predetermined, and investigators were not blinded to group allocation. In validation, progression to ophthalmopathy was predicted by the model with around 71% sensitivity and 72% to 80% specificity, a median of 6.5 months before onset. Most expanded thyroid clonotypes (frequency above 0.001) were also detected in blood, suggesting blood repertoires may reflect thyroid immune responses.

This clonotype has a count of ten or more. There is no known antigen for this receptor. Within one base of it there is no much larger clone, and no base qualities were kept. In the ophthalmopathy patients, disease was moderately to severely active, with a Clinical Activity Score of 3 or more, a NOSPECS grade of 4 or more, and a duration of less than 3 months. The study excluded patients with uncontrolled infections, other autoimmune diseases, pregnancy or lactation. Clinical symptoms, serum thyroxine and TRAb, thyroid ultrasound, and orbital computed tomography formed the basis for the diagnoses. Ficoll-Paque density gradient centrifugation was used to isolate PBMCs from 8.5 to 10 ml of fresh peripheral blood. Total RNA was extracted with Trizol reagent, and quality was checked on an Agilent 2100 Bioanalyzer. The junction shows trimming of 2 bases on V and 6 bases on J, and the gene matches do not reach 4 bases of it. From a lookup of the germline V gene, CDR1 and CDR2 are SGHNT and YENEEA. Counted from cysteine to phenylalanine, this CDR3 has 15 amino acids. The CDR3 DNA has 45 bases and is translated from base 1.

The TCR beta CDR3 regions were amplified from the RNA transcripts. The first round of RT-PCR for the TCR CDR3 was performed with the HTBI primer set and the Qiagen OneStep RT-PCR kit. A second multiplex PCR round built the libraries, followed by size selection and purification. Paired-end sequencing of the libraries was performed with 100 bp reads on an Illumina HiSeq2000. As for how the authors treated the data: Raw data were processed with SOAPnuke, discarding reads with adapters, uncalled bases, mean Phred below 15, or no exact constant-primer or identifier match. High-quality paired reads were merged using COPE v1.2.5, and each unique nucleotide sequence was defined as a clonotype. Clonotypes were aligned to IMGT TRBV, TRBD and TRBJ reference segments using MiTCR v1.1. The analysis included only V-J combinations with a frequency above 0.0001, which together covered over 98% of the repertoires. A TCS score was defined as the ratio between F50 (clonal expansion) and ExV (chaos), using BLOSUM62-based TCRdist between CDR3 peptides within each V-J. Welch's t-statistics and random forest reduced 500 to 650 V-J features to 10 to 15, which were used in a naive Bayes classifier (R e1071). TCRdb reanalyzed the raw reads on its own, using fastp at Q25 for trimming and MiXCR for clone calling, and kept in-frame beta chains. Rows merge per CDR3 protein into single entries with the most common DNA and genes. The V and J calls and clone size come from TCRdb's table, not from the authors' own analysis. For this sample there are 700,000 or so distinct CDR3 sequences; around 15% appear just once. Around 12% of the sample comes from the top ten.

Specimen: blood. This TCR derives from a woman in her 50s with Graves' ophthalmopathy. Recombination linked TRBV11-3 to TRBJ1-4, with 9 junctional bases fitting TRBD1. The CDR3 region: CASSLSGTGHEKLFF. In nucleotides, the sequence is TGTGCCAGCAGCTTATCCGGGACAGGGCATGAAAAACTGTTTTTT. This CDR3, with the reference TRBV11-3 and TRBJ1-4 proteins standing in past its ends, gives the full variable domain EAGVVQSPRYKIIEKKQPVAFWCNPISGHNTLYWYLQNLGQGPELLIRYENEEAVDDSQLPKDRFSAERLKGVDSTLKIQPAELGDSAVYLCASSLSGTGHEKLFFGSGTQLSVL.